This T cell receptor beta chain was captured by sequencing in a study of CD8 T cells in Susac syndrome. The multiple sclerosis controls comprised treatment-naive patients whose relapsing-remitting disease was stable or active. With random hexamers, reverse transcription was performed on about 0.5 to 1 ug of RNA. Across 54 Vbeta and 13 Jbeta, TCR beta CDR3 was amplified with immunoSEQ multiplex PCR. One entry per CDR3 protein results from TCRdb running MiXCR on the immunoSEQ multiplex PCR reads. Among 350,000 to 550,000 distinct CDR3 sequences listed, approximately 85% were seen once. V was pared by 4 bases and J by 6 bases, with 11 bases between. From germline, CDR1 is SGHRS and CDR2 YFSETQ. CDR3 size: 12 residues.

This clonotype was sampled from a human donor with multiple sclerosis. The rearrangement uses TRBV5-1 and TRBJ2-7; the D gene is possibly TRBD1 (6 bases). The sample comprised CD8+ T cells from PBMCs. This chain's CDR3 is CASSQMGAEQYF. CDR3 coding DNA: TGCGCCAGCAGCCAGATGGGGGCCGAGCAGTACTTC.